The 18 T cell receptor beta chains listed next were all sequenced from one sample in a study of T-cell memory formation after mild COVID-19. MiXCR, applied by TCRdb to the 5' RACE reads, yields one record per CDR3 protein. The table shows tens of thousands of distinct CDR3 sequences, with approximately 23% occurring only once. The sequencing input was PBMCs or a T cell subset sorted from them (not recorded which). The receptors come from a man aged 18 to 35 who had mild COVID-19 (a few samples of this study predate the infection). Cell type and time point are not known.

The chain has TRBV6-5 and TRBJ2-7; 12 bases line up with TRBD2. Germline loops: CDR1 MNHEY, CDR2 SVGAGI. The CDR3 loop spans 15 amino acids. Losses at the gene ends were 7 bases for V and 6 bases for J; bases not matched to a gene: 10. The CDR3 sequence is CASTLTSGGQVEQYF. CDR3 bases: TGTGCCAGCACTTTGACTAGCGGGGGTCAGGTCGAGCAGTACTTC.

This clonotype was seen a handful of times. CDR3 loop: CSASPGAIGELFF. The CDR3, as DNA: TGCAGTGCTAGTCCGGGGGCGATCGGGGAGCTGTTTTTT. The V and J genes are TRBV20-1 and TRBJ2-2; D tentatively reads TRBD1 or TRBD2 (6 bases each). The length of the CDR3 is 13 residues. Trimming stripped 3 bases from V and 7 bases from J, with 12 bases between. The germline V gene has CDR1 DFQATT and CDR2 SNEGSKA (reference sequence).

CDR3 sequence reads: CASSFAGPTYEQYF. The CDR3, as DNA: TGTGCCAGCAGTTTTGCAGGCCCGACCTACGAGCAGTACTTC. The rearrangement joins TRBV12-3 or TRBV12-4 to TRBJ2-7; no definite D call. V lost 3 bases to trimming and J lost 2 bases, with 11 bases between them. The CDR3 loop spans 14 amino acids.

The V call is TRBV4-3, the J call TRBJ2-3; no definite D call. Trimming stripped 5 bases from V and 1 base from J, with 10 bases between. The CDR3 consists of 14 residues. Germline CDR1 reads LGHNA; CDR2 reads YSLEER. CDR3 sequence reads: CASSSRGGTDTQYF. In nucleotides, the CDR3 is TGCGCCAGCAGCTCCCGTGGTGGCACAGATACGCAGTATTTT.

This chain connects TRBV2 to TRBJ2-1, with 11 bases identical to TRBD2. The V gene's germline CDR1 is SNHLY and CDR2 FYNNEI. The CDR3 has 15 amino acids. Germline trimming cut 3 bases from V and 8 bases from J; bases unmatched to any gene: 6. Written as DNA, the CDR3 is TGTGCCAGCAGTGACCCTAGCGGGGGGTCTTATGAGCAGTTCTTC. Translation: CASSDPSGGSYEQFF.

The chain carries TRBV9 and TRBJ1-1; 7 bases map to TRBD1. The CDR3 contains 13 residues. The germline V gene encodes CDR1 SGDLS and CDR2 YYNGEE. With 4 bases clipped from V and 4 bases from J, the junction kept 4 bases outside the gene matches. Here the CDR3 reads CASSSSGGTEAFF. CDR3 in DNA: TGTGCCAGCAGCTCATCAGGGGGCACTGAAGCTTTCTTT.

This chain joins TRBV4-1 and TRBJ1-5, with D maybe TRBD1 (5 bases). The germline gives CDR1 MGHRA, CDR2 YSYEKL. The CDR3 is 15 residues long. The V end was cut by 3 bases, the J end by 0 bases, with 9 bases between. The CDR3 bases are TGCGCCAGCAGCCACAGGGCCGTTAGCAATCAGCCCCAGCATTTT. Translating it yields CASSHRAVSNQPQHF.

This chain uses TRBV12-3 or TRBV12-4 with TRBJ1-5; 9 nucleotides align to TRBD1. The CDR3 sequence is 15 residues long. The J segment lost 2 bases and the V segment lost 6 bases, leaving 5 bases of the junction unmatched. The CDR3 sequence: CASSPRDRGNQPQHF. DNA for the CDR3: TGTGCCAGCAGCCCTCGGGACAGGGGCAATCAGCCCCAGCATTTT.

The chain couples TRBV4-3 to TRBJ1-2, with D possibly matching TRBD1 (6 bases). Germline assignment: CDR1 LGHNA and CDR2 YSLEER. This CDR3 contains 16 residues. The V end was cut by 0 bases, the J end by 7 bases, with 18 bases between. Here the CDR3 reads CASSQELAGALGGYTF. CDR3 nucleotides: TGCGCCAGCAGCCAAGAACTGGCAGGGGCCTTGGGTGGCTACACCTTC.

V is TRBV6-2 or TRBV6-3 and J is TRBJ1-1; 7 positions match TRBD1. V was clipped by 5 bases and J by 3 bases; unmatched bases: 6. In germline, CDR1 is MNHEY, CDR2 SVGEGT. This CDR3 has 14 amino acids. CDR3 region: CASSRGLGDTEAFF. The CDR3, as DNA: TGTGCCAGCAGTAGGGGGCTCGGGGACACTGAAGCTTTCTTT.

The rearrangement joins TRBV6-6 to TRBJ2-6; unclear D gene. The ends were cut back, 2 bases at V and 4 bases at J, with 9 bases in the middle. The CDR3 sequence is 15 residues long. From germline, CDR1 is MNHNY and CDR2 SVGAGI (reference sequence). In DNA, the CDR3 is TGTGCCAGCAGTTACATCGGCGCCGGGGCCAACGTCCTGACTTTC. Protein product: CASSYIGAGANVLTF.

This chain uses TRBV20-1 with TRBJ2-7; 7 bases line up with TRBD1. J gave up 1 base and V 0 bases, and 6 bases lay outside the gene matches. CDR1 DFQATT and CDR2 SNEGSKA come from the germline V gene (reference sequence). The CDR3 runs to 15 residues. In DNA form, the CDR3 reads TGCAGTGCTAGAGAGAGCGCAGGGGGATCCTACGAGCAGTACTTC. Protein sequence: CSARESAGGSYEQYF.

This sequence joins TRBV4-1 and TRBJ1-5; D call uncertain. The V end was cut by 2 bases, the J end by 1 base, with 6 bases between. CDR1 and CDR2 (germline): MGHRA, YSYEKL. This CDR3 is 14 amino acids long. CDR3 coding DNA: TGCGCCAGCAGCCAACAGGAGAGCAATCAGCCCCAGCATTTT. Its translation is CASSQQESNQPQHF.

This clonotype was seen more than once but under ten times. The chain uses TRBV15 and TRBJ2-1; the D is unclear. Trimming took 1 base from V and 13 from J, leaving 8 bases between them. The CDR3 loop spans 11 amino acids. The germline gives CDR1 LNHNV, CDR2 YYDKDF (reference sequence). Here the CDR3 DNA reads TGTGCCACCAGCAGAGCCGGGTCACAGTTCTTC. Its protein is CATSRAGSQFF.

This clonotype has more than one count but fewer than ten. The gene calls are TRBV6-9 and TRBJ1-5, with D hard to call. Between the trimmed V and J ends, which lost 6 bases and 6 bases, there was a span of 9 bases. Germline values: CDR1 MNHGY, CDR2 SVAAGI. This CDR3 contains 12 residues. For the CDR3, the DNA is TGTGCCAGCAGCGCCCGGATTCAGCCCCAGCATTTT. Translating it yields CASSARIQPQHF.

This clonotype has more than one count but fewer than ten. This chain connects TRBV29-1 to TRBJ1-5, with a tentative D call TRBD1 (6 bases). Trimming cost V 7 bases and J 7 bases, with 14 bases left between them. CDR3 length equals 12 residues. Germline V gene lookup returns CDR1 SQVTM and CDR2 ANQGSEA. CDR3 protein: CSATGLGQPQHF. DNA for the CDR3: TGCAGCGCCACAGGGCTGGGACAGCCCCAGCATTTT. Based on the CDR3 plus reference TRBV29-1 and TRBJ1-5, the full variable domain is SAVISQKPSRDICQRGTSLTIQCQVDSQVTMMFWYRQQPGQSLTLIATANQGSEATYESGFVIDKFPISRPNLTFSTLTVSNMSPEDSSIYLCSATGLGQPQHFGDGTRLSIL.

V is TRBV13 and J is TRBJ2-3; 9 bases line up with TRBD1. The CDR3 runs to 16 residues. Germline CDR1 and CDR2: PRHDT and FYEKMQ (reference sequence). The ends lost 5 bases at V and 0 bases at J; junction bases unmatched: 6. CDR3 sequence: CASSDRQGESTDTQYF. CDR3 in DNA: TGTGCCAGCAGCGACAGACAGGGGGAGAGCACAGATACGCAGTATTTT.

This rearrangement joins TRBV7-9 to TRBJ2-3; D not resolved. The V gene's germline CDR1 is SEHNR and CDR2 FQNEAQ (reference sequence). This CDR3 comprises 16 residues. Trimming took off 4 bases at V and 4 bases at J, with 18 bases between the two ends. CDR3 nucleotide sequence: TGTGCCAGCAGCTCTTCGCGGACCATTGGGGCAGATACGCAGTATTTT. This gives the protein CASSSSRTIGADTQYF.